This entry is about one TCR beta chain. The data originate from a study of T cell responses to AZD1222 COVID-19 vaccine. Generated by immunoSEQ multiplex PCR, the TCRdb table keeps only in-frame clones and is missing some. In the table there are 90,000 to 120,000 clones, roughly 90% of which are singletons. Sequencing was performed on peripheral blood, taken on day 0 of AZD1222 vaccination. This TCR derives from an adult in good health.

CDR3 nucleotide sequence: TGTGCCATCAGTGAACAGCCCGGCACAGATACGCAGTATTTT. Translation: CAISEQPGTDTQYF. The genes are TRBV10-3 and TRBJ2-3; no firm D call. CDR1 and CDR2 (germline): ENHRY, SYGVKD. The CDR3 consists of 14 residues. The germline V and J ends were trimmed by 3 bases and 1 base, with 8 bases remaining between them.